This record concerns one T cell receptor beta chain sequence. These data are taken from a study of blood T cell repertoires in COVID-19. In the study overall: The samples span acute and convalescent COVID-19 from the United States, Italy and Spain. PBMCs, B-cell-depleted T cells, or T cells were the source of the cDNA or gDNA that made up the material.

Profiled with immunoSEQ multiplex PCR; TCRdb holds only in-frame clones, not every one. The table lists some 140,000 clones, 70% to 90% of them singletons. The CDR3 sequence is 15 residues long. The germline V gene encodes CDR1 SGDLS and CDR2 YYNGEE. V shed 1 base and J shed 3 bases, with 14 bases lying between them. Patients at the Seattle site were enrolled during active infection and followed longitudinally. The rearrangement links TRBV9 to TRBJ2-7; D might be TRBD1 (6 bases). The receptor was derived from a man aged 55 to 70 with COVID-19, enrolled during active disease. The sequencing input was peripheral blood. CDR3 nucleotide sequence: TGTGCCAGCAGCGTATCCGCAGGGGTCCTCTACGAGCAGTACTTC. Amino acid sequence: CASSVSAGVLYEQYF.